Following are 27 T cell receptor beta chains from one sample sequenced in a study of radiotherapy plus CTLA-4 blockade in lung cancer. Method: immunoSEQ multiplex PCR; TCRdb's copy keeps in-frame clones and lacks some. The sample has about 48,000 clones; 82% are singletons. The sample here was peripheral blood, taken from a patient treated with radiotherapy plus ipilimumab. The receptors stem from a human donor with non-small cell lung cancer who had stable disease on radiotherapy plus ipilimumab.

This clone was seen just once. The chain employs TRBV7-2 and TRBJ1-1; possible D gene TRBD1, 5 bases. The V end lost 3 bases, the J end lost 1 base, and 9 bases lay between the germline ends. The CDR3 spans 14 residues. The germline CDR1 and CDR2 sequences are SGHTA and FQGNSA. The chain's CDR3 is CASSFFTGNTEAFF. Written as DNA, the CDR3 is TGTGCCAGCAGCTTTTTTACAGGGAACACTGAAGCTTTCTTT.

CDR3 bases: TGTGCCATCAGTGAGTCGGGGAGAGGAATCTACGAGCAGTACTTC. Protein product: CAISESGRGIYEQYF. This chain links TRBV10-3 with TRBJ2-7; TRBD2 is a possible D gene (5 bases). Deletions cut 0 bases from V and 3 bases from J, with 12 bases between. The length of the CDR3 is 15 residues. Germline loops: CDR1 ENHRY, CDR2 SYGVKD.

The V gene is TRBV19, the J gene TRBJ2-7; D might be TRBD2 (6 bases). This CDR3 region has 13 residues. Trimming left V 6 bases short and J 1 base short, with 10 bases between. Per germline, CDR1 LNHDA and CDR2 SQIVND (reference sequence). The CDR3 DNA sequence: TGTGCCAGTAGGGTCAGCGGGTCCTACGAGCAGTACTTC. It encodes CASRVSGSYEQYF.

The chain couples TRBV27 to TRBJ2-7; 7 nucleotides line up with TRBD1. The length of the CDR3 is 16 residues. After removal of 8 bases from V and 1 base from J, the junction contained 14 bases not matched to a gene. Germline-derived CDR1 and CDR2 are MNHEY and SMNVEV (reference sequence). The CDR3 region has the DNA TGTGCCAGCGGGCCGATGACAGGGTTTTTATCCTACGAGCAGTACTTC. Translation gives CASGPMTGFLSYEQYF.

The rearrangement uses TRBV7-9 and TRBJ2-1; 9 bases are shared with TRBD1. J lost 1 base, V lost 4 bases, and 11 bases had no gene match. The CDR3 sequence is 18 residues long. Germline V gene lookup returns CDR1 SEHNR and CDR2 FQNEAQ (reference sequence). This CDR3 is CASSSRDRAYFSYNEQFF. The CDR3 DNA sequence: TGTGCCAGCAGCTCTAGGGACAGGGCCTATTTTTCCTACAATGAGCAGTTCTTC.

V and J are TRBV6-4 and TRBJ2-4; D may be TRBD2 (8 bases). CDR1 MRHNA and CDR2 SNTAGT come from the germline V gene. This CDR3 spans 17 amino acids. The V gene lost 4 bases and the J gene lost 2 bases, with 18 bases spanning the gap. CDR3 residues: CASSGGREGATKNIQYF. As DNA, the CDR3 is TGTGCCAGCAGTGGAGGTCGGGAGGGGGCCACCAAAAACATTCAGTACTTC.

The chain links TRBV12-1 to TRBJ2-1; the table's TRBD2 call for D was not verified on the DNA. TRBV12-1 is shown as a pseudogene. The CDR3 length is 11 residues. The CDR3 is CASSFGRLELF. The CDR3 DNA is TGTGCCAGCAGCTTTGGCCGCCTCGAGCTCTTC.

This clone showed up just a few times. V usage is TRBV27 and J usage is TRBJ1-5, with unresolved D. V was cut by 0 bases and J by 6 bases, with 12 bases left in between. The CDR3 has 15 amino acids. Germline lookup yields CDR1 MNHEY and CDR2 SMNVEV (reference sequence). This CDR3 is CASSLSNPGSQPQHF. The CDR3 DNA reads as TGTGCCAGCAGTTTATCGAACCCGGGAAGTCAGCCCCAGCATTTT.

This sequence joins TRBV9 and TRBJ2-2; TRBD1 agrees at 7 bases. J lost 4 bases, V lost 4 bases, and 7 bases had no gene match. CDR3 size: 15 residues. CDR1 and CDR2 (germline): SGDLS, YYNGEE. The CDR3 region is CASSYRQGSTGELFF. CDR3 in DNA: TGTGCCAGCAGCTACCGACAGGGCAGCACCGGGGAGCTGTTTTTT.

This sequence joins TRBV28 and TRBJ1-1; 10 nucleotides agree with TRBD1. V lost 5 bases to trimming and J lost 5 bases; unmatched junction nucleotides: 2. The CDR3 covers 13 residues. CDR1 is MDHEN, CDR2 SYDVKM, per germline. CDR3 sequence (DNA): TGTGCCAGCAGTGACAGGGGGCGAACTGAAGCTTTCTTT. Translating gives CASSDRGRTEAFF.

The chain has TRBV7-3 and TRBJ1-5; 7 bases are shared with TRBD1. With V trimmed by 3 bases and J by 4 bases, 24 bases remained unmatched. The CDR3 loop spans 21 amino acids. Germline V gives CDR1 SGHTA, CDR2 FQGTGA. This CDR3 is CASSFHTRIGPGTETNQPQHF. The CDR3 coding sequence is TGTGCCAGCAGCTTCCACACACGGATTGGACCCGGGACAGAGACGAATCAGCCCCAGCATTTT.

Here the CDR3 reads CASGPGGTDTQYF. The CDR3, as DNA: TGTGCCAGCGGGCCGGGAGGGACAGATACGCAGTATTTT. The gene calls are TRBV2 and TRBJ2-3; 8 bases align to TRBD2. Germline trimming cut 8 bases from V and 3 bases from J; bases unmatched to any gene: 4. The germline V gene has CDR1 SNHLY and CDR2 FYNNEI. CDR3 length: 13 residues.

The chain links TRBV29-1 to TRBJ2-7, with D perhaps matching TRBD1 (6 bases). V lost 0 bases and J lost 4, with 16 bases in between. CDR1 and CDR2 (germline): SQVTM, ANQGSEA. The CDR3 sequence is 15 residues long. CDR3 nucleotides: TGCAGCGTTGAAGATTCCGGACAGCCACCTTACGAGCAGTACTTC. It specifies CSVEDSGQPPYEQYF.

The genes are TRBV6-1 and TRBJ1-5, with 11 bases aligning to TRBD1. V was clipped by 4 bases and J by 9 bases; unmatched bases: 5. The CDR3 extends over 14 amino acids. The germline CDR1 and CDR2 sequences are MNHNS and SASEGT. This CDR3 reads CASSGTGGYRPQHF. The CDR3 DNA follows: TGTGCCAGCAGTGGGACAGGGGGCTATCGGCCCCAGCATTTT.

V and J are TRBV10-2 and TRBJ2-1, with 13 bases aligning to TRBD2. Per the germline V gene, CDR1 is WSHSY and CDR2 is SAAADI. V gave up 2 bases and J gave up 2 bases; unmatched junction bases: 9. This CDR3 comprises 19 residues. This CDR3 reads CASSETWTSGRGTYNEQFF. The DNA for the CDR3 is TGCGCCAGCAGTGAGACCTGGACTAGCGGGAGAGGGACCTACAATGAGCAGTTCTTC.

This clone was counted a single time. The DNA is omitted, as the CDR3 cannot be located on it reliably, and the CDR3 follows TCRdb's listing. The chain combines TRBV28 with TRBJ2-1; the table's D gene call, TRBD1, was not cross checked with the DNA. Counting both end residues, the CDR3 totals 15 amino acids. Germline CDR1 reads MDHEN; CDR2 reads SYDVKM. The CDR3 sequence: CASILGQSSYNEQFF.

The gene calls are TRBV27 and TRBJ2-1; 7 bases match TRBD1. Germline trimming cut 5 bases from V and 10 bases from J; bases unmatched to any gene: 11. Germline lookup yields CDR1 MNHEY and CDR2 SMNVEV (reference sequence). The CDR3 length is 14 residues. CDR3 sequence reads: CASSTGVGAGEQFF. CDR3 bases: TGTGCCAGCAGTACAGGGGTTGGGGCCGGCGAGCAGTTCTTC.

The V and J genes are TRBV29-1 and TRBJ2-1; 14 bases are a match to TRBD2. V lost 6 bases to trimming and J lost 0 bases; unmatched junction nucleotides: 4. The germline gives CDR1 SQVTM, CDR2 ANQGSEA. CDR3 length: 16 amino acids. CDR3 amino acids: CSVTGLAGGSYNEQFF. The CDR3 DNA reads TGCAGCGTGACAGGACTAGCGGGAGGCTCCTACAATGAGCAGTTCTTC.

This CDR3 reads CASSTGLARGDEQFF. In nucleotides, the CDR3 is TGTGCCAGTAGTACGGGACTAGCGCGGGGGGATGAGCAGTTCTTC. This chain uses TRBV19 with TRBJ2-1; 10 nucleotides align to TRBD2. From germline, CDR1 is LNHDA and CDR2 SQIVND (reference sequence). CDR3 length: 15 residues. The ends lost 4 bases at V and 8 bases at J; junction bases unmatched: 8. Together with reference TRBV19 and TRBJ2-1, the CDR3 gives the full variable domain: DGGITQSPKYLFRKEGQNVTLSCEQNLNHDAMYWYRQDPGQGLRLIYYSQIVNDFQKGDIAEGYSVSREKKESFPLTVTSAQKNPTAFYLCASSTGLARGDEQFFGPGTRLTVL.

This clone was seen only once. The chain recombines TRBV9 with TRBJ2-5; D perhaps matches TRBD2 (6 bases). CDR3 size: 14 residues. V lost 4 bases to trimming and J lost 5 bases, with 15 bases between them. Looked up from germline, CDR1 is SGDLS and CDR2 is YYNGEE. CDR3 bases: TGTGCCAGCAGCCCCCACGGGGGACGGGAGACCCAGTACTTC. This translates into CASSPHGGRETQYF. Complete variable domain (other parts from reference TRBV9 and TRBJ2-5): DSGVTQTPKHLITATGQRVTLRCSPRSGDLSVYWYQQSLDQGLQFLIQYYNGEERAKGNILERFSAQQFPDLHSELNLSSLELGDSALYFCASSPHGGRETQYFGPGTRLLVL.

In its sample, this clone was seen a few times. The CDR3 loop reads CASSRRRGTEAFF. CDR3 in DNA: TGTGCCAGCAGCCGCCGGAGGGGCACTGAAGCTTTCTTT. The chain employs TRBV11-3 and TRBJ1-1, with a tentative D call TRBD1 (5 bases). There are 13 residues in the CDR3. Trimming left V 5 bases short and J 4 bases short, with 11 bases between. Germline loops: CDR1 SGHNT, CDR2 YENEEA.

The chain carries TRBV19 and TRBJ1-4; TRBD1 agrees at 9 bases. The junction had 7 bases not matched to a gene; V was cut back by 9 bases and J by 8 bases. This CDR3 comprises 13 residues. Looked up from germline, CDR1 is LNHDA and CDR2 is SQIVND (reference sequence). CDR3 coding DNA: TGTGCCAGCTCTGGGACAGGGCGCGAAAAACTGTTTTTT. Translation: CASSGTGREKLFF.

CDR3 region: CASSPRGQETQYF. DNA for the CDR3: TGTGCCAGCTCACCGCGCGGCCAAGAGACCCAGTACTTC. V is TRBV18 and J is TRBJ2-5, with D uncertain. Germline V CDR1 and CDR2: KGHSH, LQKENI. The CDR3 spans 13 residues. V was clipped by 3 bases and J by 1 base, with 6 bases between them.

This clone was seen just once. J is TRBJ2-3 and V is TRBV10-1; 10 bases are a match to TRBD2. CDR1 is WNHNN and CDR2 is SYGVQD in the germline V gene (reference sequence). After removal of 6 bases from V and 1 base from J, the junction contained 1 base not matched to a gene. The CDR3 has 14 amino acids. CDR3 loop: CASSGTSGTDTQYF. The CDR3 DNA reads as TGCGCCAGCAGCGGGACTAGCGGCACAGATACGCAGTATTTT.

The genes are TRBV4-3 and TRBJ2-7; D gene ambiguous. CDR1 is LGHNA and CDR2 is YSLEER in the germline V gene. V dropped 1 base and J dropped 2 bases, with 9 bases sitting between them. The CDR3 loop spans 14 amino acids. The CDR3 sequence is CASSQVTEPYEQYF. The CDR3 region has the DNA TGCGCCAGCAGCCAAGTTACAGAGCCCTACGAGCAGTACTTC.

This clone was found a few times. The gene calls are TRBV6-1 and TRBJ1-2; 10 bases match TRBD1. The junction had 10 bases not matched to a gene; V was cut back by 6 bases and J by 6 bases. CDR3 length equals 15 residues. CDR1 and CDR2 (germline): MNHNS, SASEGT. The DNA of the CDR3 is TGTGCCAGCAGGCCCCAGGGGACAGGGGTGGATGGCTACACCTTC. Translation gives CASRPQGTGVDGYTF.

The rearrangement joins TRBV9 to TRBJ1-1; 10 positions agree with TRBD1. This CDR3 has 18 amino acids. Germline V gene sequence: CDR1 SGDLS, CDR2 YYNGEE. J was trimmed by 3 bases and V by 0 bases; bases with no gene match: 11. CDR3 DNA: TGTGCCAGCAGCGTAGTAGGGGGGACAGGGGAACGGGACACTGAAGCTTTCTTT. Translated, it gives CASSVVGGTGERDTEAFF.